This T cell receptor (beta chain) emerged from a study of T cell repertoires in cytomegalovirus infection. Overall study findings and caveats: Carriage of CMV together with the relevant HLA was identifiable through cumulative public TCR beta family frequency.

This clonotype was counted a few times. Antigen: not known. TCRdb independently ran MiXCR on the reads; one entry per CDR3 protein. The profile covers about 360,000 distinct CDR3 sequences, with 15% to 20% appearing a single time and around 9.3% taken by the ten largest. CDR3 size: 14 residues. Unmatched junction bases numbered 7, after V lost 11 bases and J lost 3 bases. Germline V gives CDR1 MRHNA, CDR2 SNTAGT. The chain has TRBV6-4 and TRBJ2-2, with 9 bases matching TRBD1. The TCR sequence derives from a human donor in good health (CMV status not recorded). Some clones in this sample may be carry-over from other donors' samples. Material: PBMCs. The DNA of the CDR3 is TGTGCCGAACGCCGGACAGGGGACACCGGGGAGCTGTTTTTT. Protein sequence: CAERRTGDTGELFF.